Here is one T cell receptor (beta chain) with its context. This sample is part of a study of blood T cell repertoires in COVID-19. The V end lost 4 bases, the J end lost 3 bases, and 9 bases lay between the germline ends. In germline, CDR1 is SGHVS, CDR2 FQNEAQ. There are 13 residues in the CDR3. As handled by the study authors: Nucleated cell counts were estimated from reference gene primer amplification. Generated by immunoSEQ multiplex PCR, the TCRdb table keeps only in-frame clones and is missing some. V, J and clone size are taken as reported in that table, and D and trimming were inferred from the DNA itself. This table holds around 140,000 clones, around 84% found once.

The source of this sequence is a woman aged 55-75 years with acute or convalescent COVID-19. V is TRBV7-8 and J is TRBJ1-1; maybe TRBD1 (5 bases). The sequencing sample was made of peripheral blood. CDR3 DNA sequence: TGTGCCAGCAGCTGGGGGGTGGACACTGAAGCTTTCTTT. The encoded protein is CASSWGVDTEAFF.